This T cell receptor (beta chain) was recovered during a study of T cells in Graves' hyperthyroidism and ophthalmopathy. The V and J ends lost 3 bases and 12 bases, in that order; junction bases with no gene match: 6. The CDR3 has 13 amino acids. Germline-derived CDR1 and CDR2 are SQVTM and ANQGSEA. RNA transcripts provided the source from which TCR beta CDR3 regions were amplified. With the HTBI primer set, the TCR CDR3 went through a first round of RT-PCR. TCRdb re-derived calls from the multiplex PCR reads in MiXCR, one entry per CDR3 protein. The data contain fewer than 450,000 distinct CDR3 sequences, 13% to 15% of them singletons. The cohort's ophthalmopathy patients, a group with duration under 3 months, had a Clinical Activity Score of at least 3 and a NOSPECS grade of at least 4. This clonotype was recorded many times. No antigen is known for it. Findings and limits, study-wide: Blood shared most expanded thyroid clonotypes above 0.001.

The sequencing input was blood. The source of this sequence is a woman in her sixties or seventies with Graves' ophthalmopathy. This chain uses TRBV29-1 with TRBJ2-1; 12 nucleotides line up with TRBD2. The CDR3 bases are TGCAGCGTTGAGCCTAGCGGGAGGGCAGGGCAGTTCTTC. It translates to CSVEPSGRAGQFF.